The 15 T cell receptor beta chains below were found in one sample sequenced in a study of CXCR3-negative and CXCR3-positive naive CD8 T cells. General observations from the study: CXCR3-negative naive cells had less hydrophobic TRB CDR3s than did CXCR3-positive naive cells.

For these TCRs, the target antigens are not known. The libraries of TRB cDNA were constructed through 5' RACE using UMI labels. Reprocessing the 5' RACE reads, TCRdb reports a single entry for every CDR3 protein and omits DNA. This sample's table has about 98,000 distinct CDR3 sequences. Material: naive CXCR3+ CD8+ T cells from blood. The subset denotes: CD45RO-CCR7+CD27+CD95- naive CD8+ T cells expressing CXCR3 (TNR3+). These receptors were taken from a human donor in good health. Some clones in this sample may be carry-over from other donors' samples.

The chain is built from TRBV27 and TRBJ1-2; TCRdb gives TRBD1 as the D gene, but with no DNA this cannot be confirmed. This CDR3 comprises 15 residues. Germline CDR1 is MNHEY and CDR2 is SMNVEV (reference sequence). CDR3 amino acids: CASSSDRGLDYGYTF.

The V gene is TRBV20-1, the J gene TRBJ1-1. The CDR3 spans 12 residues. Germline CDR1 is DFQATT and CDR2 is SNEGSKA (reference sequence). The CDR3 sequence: CSASSGAPEAFF.

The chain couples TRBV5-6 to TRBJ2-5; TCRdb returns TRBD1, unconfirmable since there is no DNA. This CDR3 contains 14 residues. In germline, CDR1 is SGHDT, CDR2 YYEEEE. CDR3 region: CASSPRGAGETQYF.

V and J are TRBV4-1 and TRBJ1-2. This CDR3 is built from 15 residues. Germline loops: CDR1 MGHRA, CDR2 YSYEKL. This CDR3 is CASSQAYGTDYGYTF.

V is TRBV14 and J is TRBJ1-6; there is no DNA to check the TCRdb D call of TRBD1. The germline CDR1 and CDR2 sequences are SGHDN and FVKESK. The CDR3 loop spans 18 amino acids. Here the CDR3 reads CASSQEYRGRIFGSPLHF.

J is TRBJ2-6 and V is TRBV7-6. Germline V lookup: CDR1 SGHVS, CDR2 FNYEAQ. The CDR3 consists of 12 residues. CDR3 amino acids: CASSPSLLFLTF.

CDR3 sequence reads: CASSSRLAAYNEQFF. This chain connects TRBV13 to TRBJ2-1; TCRdb's assignment of TRBD2 cannot be checked, as there is no DNA. The CDR3 is 15 amino acids. The germline gives CDR1 PRHDT, CDR2 FYEKMQ (reference sequence).

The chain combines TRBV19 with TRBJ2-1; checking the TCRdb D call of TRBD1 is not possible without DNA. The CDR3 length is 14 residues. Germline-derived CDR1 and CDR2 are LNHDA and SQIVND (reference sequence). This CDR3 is CASSTSQGGNEQFF.

CDR3 protein: CASSYLGAEAFF. This sequence joins TRBV11-1 and TRBJ1-1. The CDR3 runs 12 residues. The germline V gene has CDR1 SGHAT and CDR2 FQDESV (reference sequence).

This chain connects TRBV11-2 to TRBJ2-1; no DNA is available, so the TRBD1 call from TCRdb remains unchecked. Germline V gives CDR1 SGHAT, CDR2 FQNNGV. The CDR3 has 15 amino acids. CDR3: CASSFGTGSYNEQFF. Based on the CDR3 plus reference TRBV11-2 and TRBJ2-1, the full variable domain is EAGVAQSPRYKIIEKRQSVAFWCNPISGHATLYWYQQILGQGPKLLIQFQNNGVVDDSQLPKDRFSAERLKGVDSTLKIQPAKLEDSAVYLCASSFGTGSYNEQFFGPGTRLTVL.

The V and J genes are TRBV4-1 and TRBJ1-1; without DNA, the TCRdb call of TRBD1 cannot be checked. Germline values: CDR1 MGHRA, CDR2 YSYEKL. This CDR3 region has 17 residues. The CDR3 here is CASSQVLTGGSNTEAFF.

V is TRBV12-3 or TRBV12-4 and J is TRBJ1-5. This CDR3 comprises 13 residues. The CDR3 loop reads CASSLYSNQPQHF.

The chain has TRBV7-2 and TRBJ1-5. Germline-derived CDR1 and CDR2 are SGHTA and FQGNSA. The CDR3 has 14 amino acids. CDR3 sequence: CASSLEAEYQPQHF.

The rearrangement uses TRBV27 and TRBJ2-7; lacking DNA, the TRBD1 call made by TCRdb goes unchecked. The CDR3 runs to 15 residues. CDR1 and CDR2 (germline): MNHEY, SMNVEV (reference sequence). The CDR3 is CASSLTGAGSYEQYF.

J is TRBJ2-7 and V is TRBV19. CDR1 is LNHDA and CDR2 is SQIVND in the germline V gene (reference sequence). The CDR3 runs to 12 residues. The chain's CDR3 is CASSISGYEQYF.